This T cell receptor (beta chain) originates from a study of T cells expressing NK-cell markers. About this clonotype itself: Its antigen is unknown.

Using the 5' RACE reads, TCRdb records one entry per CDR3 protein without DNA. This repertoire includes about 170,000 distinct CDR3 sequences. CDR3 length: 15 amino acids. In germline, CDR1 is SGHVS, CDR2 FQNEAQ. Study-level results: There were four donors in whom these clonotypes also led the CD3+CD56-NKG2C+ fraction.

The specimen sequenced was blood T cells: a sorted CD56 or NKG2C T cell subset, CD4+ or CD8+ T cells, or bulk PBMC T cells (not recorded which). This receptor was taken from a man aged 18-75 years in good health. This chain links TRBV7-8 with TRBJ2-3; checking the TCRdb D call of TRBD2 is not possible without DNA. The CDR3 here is CASSSQRGAGDTQYF.